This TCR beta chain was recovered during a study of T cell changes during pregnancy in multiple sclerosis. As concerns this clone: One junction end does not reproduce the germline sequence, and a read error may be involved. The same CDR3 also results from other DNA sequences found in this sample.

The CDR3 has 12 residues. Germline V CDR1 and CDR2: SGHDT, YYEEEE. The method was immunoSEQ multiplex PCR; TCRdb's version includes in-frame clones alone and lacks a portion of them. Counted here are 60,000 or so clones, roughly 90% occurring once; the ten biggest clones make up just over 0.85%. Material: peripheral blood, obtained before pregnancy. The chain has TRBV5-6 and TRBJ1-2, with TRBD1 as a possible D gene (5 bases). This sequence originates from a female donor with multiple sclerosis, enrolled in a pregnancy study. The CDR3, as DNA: TGCGCCAGCAGCTTGGACCAGACAGCCTACACCTTC. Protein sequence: CASSLDQTAYTF.